This T cell receptor beta chain was obtained from a study of blood T cell repertoires in COVID-19. Background on the study: Sites in the United States, Italy and Spain provided acute and convalescent COVID-19 samples. Sources were T cells, B-cell-depleted T cells, or PBMCs; the material itself was cDNA or gDNA.

The table came from immunoSEQ multiplex PCR; TCRdb's copy has only in-frame clones and leaves some out. The sample has about 140,000 clones; roughly 83% are singletons. Participants came from about two dozen US areas, aged roughly 18 to 100 years. Cohorts were based on clinical histories the participants reported. The V gene's germline CDR1 is SGHTA and CDR2 FQGNSA. CDR3 length: 11 residues. The ends were cut back, 4 bases at V and 6 bases at J, with 4 bases in the middle. The J gene is TRBJ2-1, the V gene TRBV7-2; no reliable D call. Source material: PBMCs or T cells enriched from blood (not recorded which). The clonotype comes from a man in his forties with acute COVID-19. CDR3 DNA: TGTGCCAGCAGCTCTACCAATGAGCAGTTCTTC. It codes for CASSSTNEQFF.